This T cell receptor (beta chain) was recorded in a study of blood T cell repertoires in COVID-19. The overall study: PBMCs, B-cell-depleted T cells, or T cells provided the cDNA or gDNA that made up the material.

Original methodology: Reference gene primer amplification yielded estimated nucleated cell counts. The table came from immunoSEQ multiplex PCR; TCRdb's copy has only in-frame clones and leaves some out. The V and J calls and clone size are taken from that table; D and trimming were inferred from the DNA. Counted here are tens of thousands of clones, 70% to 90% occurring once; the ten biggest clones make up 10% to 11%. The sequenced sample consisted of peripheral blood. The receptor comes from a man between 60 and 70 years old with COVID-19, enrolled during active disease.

The CDR3 here is CASTLEGAGYTF. CDR3 nucleotides: TGTGCCAGCACCCTCGAAGGGGCTGGCTACACCTTC. This chain links TRBV6-5 with TRBJ1-2; TRBD1 is a possible D gene (5 bases). Germline values: CDR1 MNHEY, CDR2 SVGAGI. The CDR3 spans 12 residues. V was cut by 7 bases and J by 7 bases, with 13 bases left in between.